The entry that follows covers one T cell receptor (beta chain) sequence. Original methodology: Reference gene primers were amplified, and this amplification served to estimate nucleated cell counts. The table came from immunoSEQ multiplex PCR; TCRdb's copy has only in-frame clones and leaves some out. Clone size and V and J calls were adopted from that table, with D and trimming inferred from the DNA. The data contain a few hundred thousand clones, around 87% of them singletons. This specimen belongs to a study of blood T cell repertoires in COVID-19. About the research overall: Some COVID-19 samples were acute and others convalescent; all came from the United States, Italy and Spain. PBMCs, B-cell-depleted T cells, or T cells provided the cDNA or gDNA that made up the material.

Trimming removed 2 bases from V and 3 bases from J, with 18 bases in between. The germline V gene encodes CDR1 SGDLS and CDR2 YYNGEE. The CDR3 sequence is 17 residues long. The chain carries TRBV9 and TRBJ2-1; the D gene is possibly TRBD2 (5 bases). This TCR was recovered from a man in his fifties or sixties with acute or convalescent COVID-19. The sample taken for sequencing was peripheral blood. The chain's CDR3 is CASSVEHGGGLYNEQFF. CDR3 in DNA: TGTGCCAGCAGCGTGGAACACGGAGGCGGGCTCTACAATGAGCAGTTCTTC.